Reported below is one TCR beta chain. Its antigen is as yet unknown. The data belong to a study of post-analysis software for immune sequencing data. Broader study findings: Versus controls, multiple sclerosis patients showed significantly lower diversity (normalized Chao1).

Unique molecular identifiers featured in each of the TCR beta cDNA libraries. MiXCR, applied by TCRdb to the PCR reads, yields one record per CDR3 protein. The sample holds about 820,000 distinct CDR3 sequences, around 50% seen once. Source material: blood. The TCR originated in a girl aged 5-17 years with multiple sclerosis.

CDR3 protein: CATSRDRGPTTEQYF. DNA for the CDR3: TGTGCCACCAGCAGAGATCGCGGGCCCACTACGGAGCAGTACTTC. The rearrangement uses TRBV15 and TRBJ2-5; tentatively, D is TRBD2 (5 bases). The CDR3 runs to 15 residues. V was trimmed by 0 bases and J by 11 bases, leaving 19 bases between them. The germline gives CDR1 LNHNV, CDR2 YYDKDF (reference sequence). The full variable domain, with the rest looked up from reference TRBV15 and TRBJ2-5, is DAMVIQNPRYQVTQFGKPVTLSCSQTLNHNVMYWYQQKSSQAPKLLFHYYDKDFNNEADTPDNFQSRRPNTSFCFLDIRSPGLGDTAMYLCATSRDRGPTTEQYFGPGTRLLVL.